A single sample gave rise to the 30 T cell receptor beta chains below, sequenced in a study of OX40 agonist ivuxolimab in advanced cancers. Repertoires were generated with immunoSEQ multiplex PCR, while TCRdb's copy carries only in-frame clones and drops some. The sample carries tens of thousands of clones, 80% to 90% recorded once. The material was CD4+ or CD8+ T cells sorted from blood, obtained in a trial of the OX40 agonist ivuxolimab. All receptors derive from an adult with an advanced solid tumor such as melanoma, head and neck, liver or kidney cancer.

The rearrangement joins TRBV30 to TRBJ1-5; 7 positions match TRBD1. V trimming: 2 bases; J trimming: 0 bases; junction bases outside the gene matches: 13. CDR3 size: 18 residues. Germline CDR1 reads GTSNPN; CDR2 reads SVGIG (reference sequence). The CDR3 loop is CAWSPTGTVIYSNQPQHF. The DNA of the CDR3 is TGTGCCTGGAGTCCAACCGGGACAGTAATCTATAGCAATCAGCCCCAGCATTTT.

The chain is built from TRBV29-1 and TRBJ2-3; no clear D gene. Trimming removed 8 bases at V and 4 bases at J, with 13 bases between. CDR1 is SQVTM, CDR2 ANQGSEA, per germline. The CDR3 sequence is 12 residues long. The CDR3, as DNA: TGCAGCATAAGGGCCGGTCCAGATACGCAGTATTTT. This sequence encodes CSIRAGPDTQYF.

The J gene is TRBJ1-2, the V gene TRBV6-5, with 7 bases that match TRBD1. The germline V gene encodes CDR1 MNHEY and CDR2 SVGAGI. The CDR3 length is 14 residues. J lost 7 bases, V lost 6 bases, and 11 bases had no gene match. This CDR3 is CASRKDRWWPGYTF. The CDR3, as DNA: TGTGCCAGCAGAAAGGACAGGTGGTGGCCTGGCTACACCTTC.

The chain joins TRBV19 to TRBJ2-3; D is unclear. V gave up 4 bases and J gave up 0 bases, with 11 bases separating them. Germline V gene sequence: CDR1 LNHDA, CDR2 SQIVND (reference sequence). This CDR3 has 15 amino acids. The chain's CDR3 is CASSTGWASTDTQYF. CDR3 nucleotide sequence: TGTGCCAGTAGTACGGGCTGGGCGAGCACAGATACGCAGTATTTT.

The chain joins TRBV5-1 to TRBJ2-3; D is tentatively TRBD1 or TRBD2 (5 bases each). Trimming pared 4 bases from V and 11 bases from J, leaving 11 bases between. The CDR3 runs to 11 residues. Germline V gives CDR1 SGHRS, CDR2 YFSETQ. The CDR3: CASSTGTLQYF. Here the CDR3 DNA reads TGCGCCAGCAGCACCGGGACCCTGCAGTATTTT. Using reference TRBV5-1 and TRBJ2-3 for the parts outside the CDR3, the full variable domain is KAGVTQTPRYLIKTRGQQVTLSCSPISGHRSVSWYQQTPGQGLQFLFEYFSETQRNKGNFPGRFSGRQFSNSRSEMNVSTLELGDSALYLCASSTGTLQYFGPGTRLTVL.

This clone was counted a few times. V gene TRBV10-2 combines with J gene TRBJ2-1; possibly TRBD1 or TRBD2 for D (6 bases each). The CDR3 is 13 amino acids. Trimming removed 3 bases at V and 10 bases at J, with 13 bases between. Per the germline V gene, CDR1 is WSHSY and CDR2 is SAAADI. The CDR3 DNA reads TGCGCCAGCAGTGAAGGAGGGGGTAGGGAGCAGTTCTTC. Residues: CASSEGGGREQFF.

The CDR3 here is CASSETGGATNEKLFF. The CDR3 coding sequence is TGTGCCAGCAGTGAAACAGGGGGCGCAACTAATGAAAAACTGTTTTTT. The chain links TRBV6-1 to TRBJ1-4, with TRBD1 matching over 9 bases. V was pared by 2 bases and J by 0 bases, with 1 base of the junction left unmatched. Per germline, CDR1 MNHNS and CDR2 SASEGT. The CDR3 is made up of 16 amino acids.

J is TRBJ2-2 and V is TRBV7-3; D is uncertain. This CDR3 has 13 amino acids. V was clipped by 3 bases and J by 3 bases, with 5 bases between them. Per the germline V gene, CDR1 is SGHTA and CDR2 is FQGTGA. The CDR3 DNA is TGTGCCAGCAGCTTGGGTTACACCGGGGAGCTGTTTTTT. Translation: CASSLGYTGELFF.

This clone was observed a handful of times. The chain joins TRBV7-2 to TRBJ2-3; 9 bases map to TRBD1. The length of the CDR3 is 15 residues. Per germline, CDR1 SGHTA and CDR2 FQGNSA. V was clipped by 2 bases and J by 2 bases; unmatched bases: 2. The CDR3 loop reads CASSLRQGVTDTQYF. As DNA, the CDR3 is TGTGCCAGCAGCTTAAGACAGGGGGTCACAGATACGCAGTATTTT.

V and J are TRBV20-1 and TRBJ2-3; D gene unclear. The V gene's germline CDR1 is DFQATT and CDR2 SNEGSKA (reference sequence). V lost 7 bases, J lost 3 bases, and 5 bases lay in between. This CDR3 has 10 residues. Here the CDR3 reads CSGRTDTQYF. The CDR3 DNA follows: TGCAGTGGCCGAACAGATACGCAGTATTTT.

The V call is TRBV5-1, the J call TRBJ2-3; D may be TRBD2 (7 bases). In germline, CDR1 is SGHRS, CDR2 YFSETQ. V lost 2 bases, J lost 0 bases, and 10 bases lay in between. The CDR3 consists of 15 residues. The DNA for the CDR3 is TGCGCCAGCAGCTTCGCGGGGGCTAGCACAGATACGCAGTATTTT. Its protein product is CASSFAGASTDTQYF.

The chain is built from TRBV28 and TRBJ2-3, with unresolved D. CDR1 MDHEN and CDR2 SYDVKM come from the germline V gene. The V end was cut by 5 bases, the J end by 2 bases, with 8 bases between. The CDR3 is 13 residues long. In nucleotides, the CDR3 is TGTGCCAGCAGTCAAACCGACACAGATACGCAGTATTTT. This sequence encodes CASSQTDTDTQYF.

The chain combines TRBV7-2 with TRBJ1-3; TRBD1 matches 7 bases. Germline V gene lookup returns CDR1 SGHTA and CDR2 FQGNSA. The CDR3 covers 16 residues. V lost 5 bases and J lost 0; bases outside the gene matches: 7. DNA for the CDR3: TGTGCCAGCAGCCTTGGACAGGTAGCCTCTGGAAACACCATATATTTT. Its translation: CASSLGQVASGNTIYF.

The chain couples TRBV7-9 to TRBJ1-1; 7 positions match TRBD1. V was clipped by 5 bases and J by 2 bases; unmatched bases: 5. Germline V CDR1 and CDR2: SEHNR, FQNEAQ (reference sequence). CDR3 length: 14 residues. The CDR3 is CASSSGQVNTEAFF. In DNA form, the CDR3 reads TGTGCCAGCAGCAGTGGACAGGTAAACACTGAAGCTTTCTTT.

Here the CDR3 reads CASSILRAGGQETQYF. CDR3 coding DNA: TGTGCCAGTAGTATTTTGAGAGCGGGGGGCCAAGAGACCCAGTACTTC. This chain connects TRBV19 to TRBJ2-5; 9 nucleotides agree with TRBD2. CDR3 length: 16 amino acids. V dropped 3 bases and J dropped 1; count of bases not matched to a gene: 6. From germline, CDR1 is LNHDA and CDR2 SQIVND (reference sequence).

The chain joins TRBV28 to TRBJ2-1, with D possibly TRBD2 on 7 matching bases. With 1 base removed from V and 4 bases from J, the gap between germline ends came to 14 bases. The germline V gene encodes CDR1 MDHEN and CDR2 SYDVKM. The CDR3 length is 16 residues. In DNA form, the CDR3 reads TGTGCCAGCAGTTTATCCCCCGGGGGGCCTTACAATGAGCAGTTCTTC. Its protein is CASSLSPGGPYNEQFF.

The V gene is TRBV10-3, the J gene TRBJ2-3; D gene uncertain. Germline V lookup: CDR1 ENHRY, CDR2 SYGVKD. The CDR3 sequence is 13 residues long. V lost 4 bases and J 4 bases, leaving 9 bases between the germline ends. As DNA, the CDR3 is TGTGCCATCAGTGTAATCGACTCAGATACGCAGTATTTT. Its translation: CAISVIDSDTQYF.

The chain employs TRBV10-2 and TRBJ2-1, with a possible D match to TRBD1 (6 bases). The CDR3 spans 12 residues. Germline CDR1 reads WSHSY; CDR2 reads SAAADI. Between the trimmed V and J ends, which lost 6 bases and 5 bases, there was a span of 8 bases. CDR3 DNA sequence: TGCGCCAGCAGAGGGGGAGACAATGAGCAGTTCTTC. It encodes CASRGGDNEQFF.

The V call is TRBV25-1, the J call TRBJ2-1; 15 bases agree with TRBD2. CDR1 is MGHDK, CDR2 SYGVNS, per germline. The CDR3 runs 17 residues. J gave up 1 base and V 8 bases, and 6 bases lay outside the gene matches. CDR3 nucleotides: TGTGCCAGCTGGGGACTAGCGGGAGGACGGTCCTACAATGAGCAGTTCTTC. This gives the protein CASWGLAGGRSYNEQFF.

V is TRBV10-3 and J is TRBJ2-7; 9 positions agree with TRBD2. CDR1 and CDR2 from the germline V gene are ENHRY and SYGVKD. Trimming took 10 bases from V and 5 from J; bases not matched to a gene: 9. The CDR3 consists of 13 residues. The DNA for the CDR3 is TGTGCCACCGTGGAGCTAGCGGGAAACGAGCAGTACTTC. This codes for CATVELAGNEQYF.

The chain links TRBV19 to TRBJ2-2; 8 nucleotides agree with TRBD1. Germline V gene lookup returns CDR1 LNHDA and CDR2 SQIVND (reference sequence). The CDR3 contains 16 residues. V dropped 6 bases and J dropped 4; count of bases not matched to a gene: 10. Here the CDR3 DNA reads TGTGCCAGTAGCCAGGGGGCTTTATTAAGCACCGGGGAGCTGTTTTTT. This sequence encodes CASSQGALLSTGELFF.

The V call is TRBV5-1, the J call TRBJ2-2; 8 bases map to TRBD1. The V segment lost 5 bases and the J segment 4 bases; nucleotides outside the gene matches: 13. This CDR3 region has 17 residues. Looked up from germline, CDR1 is SGHRS and CDR2 is YFSETQ. Here the CDR3 DNA reads TGCGCCAGCAGTCACAACCCCAGGGGGCCGACCACCGGGGAGCTGTTTTTT. It codes for CASSHNPRGPTTGELFF.

This chain uses TRBV28 with TRBJ1-2; unclear D gene. CDR3 length: 12 amino acids. Germline V gene lookup returns CDR1 MDHEN and CDR2 SYDVKM. V lost 3 bases and J lost 8, with 10 bases in between. The CDR3 region has the DNA TGTGCCAGCAGTTTTAAAGGGTCCGGCTACACCTTC. Translating gives CASSFKGSGYTF.

V and J are TRBV27 and TRBJ2-5, with 14 bases identical to TRBD2. Germline trimming cut 5 bases from V and 5 bases from J; bases unmatched to any gene: 10. The CDR3 totals 17 residues. Germline V lookup: CDR1 MNHEY, CDR2 SMNVEV (reference sequence). The CDR3 DNA reads as TGTGCCAGCAGTCCGGGGACTAGCGGGAGAGTGAGGGAGACCCAGTACTTC. Translated, it gives CASSPGTSGRVRETQYF.

This clone was observed a handful of times. The rearrangement uses TRBV5-6 and TRBJ2-1, with unresolved D. Germline V gene sequence: CDR1 SGHDT, CDR2 YYEEEE. This CDR3 is built from 13 residues. V was trimmed by 2 bases and J by 8 bases, leaving 11 bases between them. The CDR3 region is CASSFGPSDEQFF. The CDR3 DNA reads TGTGCCAGCAGCTTTGGACCCTCCGATGAGCAGTTCTTC. Supplemented by reference TRBV5-6 and TRBJ2-1, the full variable domain reads DAGVTQSPTHLIKTRGQQVTLRCSPKSGHDTVSWYQQALGQGPQFIFQYYEEEERQRGNFPDRFSGHQFPNYSSELNVNALLLGDSALYLCASSFGPSDEQFFGPGTRLTVL.

This sequence joins TRBV6-1 and TRBJ1-3; D remains ambiguous. The CDR3 extends over 11 amino acids. Germline V gives CDR1 MNHNS, CDR2 SASEGT. Trimming removed 5 bases at V and 4 bases at J, with 3 bases between. The CDR3 DNA reads TGTGCCAGCAGTCTGGGAAACACCATATATTTT. Amino acids: CASSLGNTIYF.

The table lists this clone with a few counts. V is TRBV5-1 and J is TRBJ1-6; D possibly corresponds to TRBD1 (6 bases). The germline V gene has CDR1 SGHRS and CDR2 YFSETQ. Trimming shortened V by 3 bases and J by 6 bases, and 16 bases separated the two germline ends. The CDR3 runs 16 residues. The CDR3 here is CASSSESGTSNSPLHF. The CDR3 bases are TGCGCCAGCAGCTCCGAATCAGGGACAAGTAATTCACCCCTCCACTTT.

V and J are TRBV21-1 and TRBJ1-2; the table's TRBD1 call for D was not verified on the DNA. TRBV21-1 is termed a pseudogene. The CDR3 covers 15 residues. CDR3 nucleotide sequence: TGTGCCAGCAGCAATGGGGACAGGGAGAGGGCTGGCTACACCTTC. Its translation: CASSNGDRERAGYTF.

The chain links TRBV28 to TRBJ1-1; D remains unclear. Germline CDR1 is MDHEN and CDR2 is SYDVKM. This CDR3 region has 11 residues. The V gene lost 1 base and the J gene lost 8 bases, with 5 bases spanning the gap. The CDR3 reads CASSLSREAFF. The CDR3 region has the DNA TGTGCCAGCAGTTTATCCAGGGAAGCTTTCTTT. Together with reference TRBV28 and TRBJ1-1, the CDR3 gives the full variable domain: DVKVTQSSRYLVKRTGEKVFLECVQDMDHENMFWYRQDPGLGLRLIYFSYDVKMKEKGDIPEGYSVSREKKERFSLILESASTNQTSMYLCASSLSREAFFGQGTRLTVV.

This chain joins TRBV19 and TRBJ2-1; 7 bases fit TRBD2. The V gene end was trimmed by 4 bases and the J gene end by 7 bases; junction bases not matched to a gene: 1. The CDR3 loop spans 12 amino acids. Germline V CDR1 and CDR2: LNHDA, SQIVND (reference sequence). CDR3 sequence: CASSTSGNEQFF. The DNA for the CDR3 is TGTGCCAGTAGTACTAGCGGTAATGAGCAGTTCTTC. Based on the CDR3 plus reference TRBV19 and TRBJ2-1, the full variable domain is DGGITQSPKYLFRKEGQNVTLSCEQNLNHDAMYWYRQDPGQGLRLIYYSQIVNDFQKGDIAEGYSVSREKKESFPLTVTSAQKNPTAFYLCASSTSGNEQFFGPGTRLTVL.